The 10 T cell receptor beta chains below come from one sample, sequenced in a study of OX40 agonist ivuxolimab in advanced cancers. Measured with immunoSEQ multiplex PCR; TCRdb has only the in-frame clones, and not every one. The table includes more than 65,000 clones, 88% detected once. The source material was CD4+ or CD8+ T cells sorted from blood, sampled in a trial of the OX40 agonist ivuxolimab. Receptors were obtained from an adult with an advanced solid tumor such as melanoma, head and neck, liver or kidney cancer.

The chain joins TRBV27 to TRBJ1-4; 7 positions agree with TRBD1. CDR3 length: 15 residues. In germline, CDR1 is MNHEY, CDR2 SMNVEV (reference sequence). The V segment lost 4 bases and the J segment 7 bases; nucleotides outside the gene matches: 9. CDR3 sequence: CASSSTGVGIEKLFF. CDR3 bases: TGTGCCAGCAGTTCCACAGGGGTGGGAATTGAAAAACTGTTTTTT.

CDR3 sequence reads: CASSFGSNEKLFF. The DNA of the CDR3 is TGTGCCAGCAGTTTCGGCAGTAATGAAAAACTGTTTTTT. The chain carries TRBV27 and TRBJ1-4; D unresolved. With 3 bases removed from V and 4 bases from J, the gap between germline ends came to 6 bases. The CDR3 is 13 residues long. Per germline, CDR1 MNHEY and CDR2 SMNVEV (reference sequence).

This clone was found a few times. The chain's CDR3 is CASSTRTENTEAFF. CDR3 DNA: TGTGCCAGTAGTACTAGGACCGAGAACACTGAAGCTTTCTTT. The chain links TRBV19 to TRBJ1-1; D is ambiguous. The V gene lost 4 bases and the J gene lost 1 base, with 10 bases spanning the gap. The V gene's germline CDR1 is LNHDA and CDR2 SQIVND (reference sequence). The CDR3 length is 14 residues. Combining the CDR3 with reference TRBV19 and TRBJ1-1 gives the whole variable domain DGGITQSPKYLFRKEGQNVTLSCEQNLNHDAMYWYRQDPGQGLRLIYYSQIVNDFQKGDIAEGYSVSREKKESFPLTVTSAQKNPTAFYLCASSTRTENTEAFFGQGTRLTVV.

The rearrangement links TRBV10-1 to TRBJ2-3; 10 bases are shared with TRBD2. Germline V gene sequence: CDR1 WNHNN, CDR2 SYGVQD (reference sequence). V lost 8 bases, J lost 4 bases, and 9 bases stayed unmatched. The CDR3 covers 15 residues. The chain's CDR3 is CASSPLAGEADTQYF. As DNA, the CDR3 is TGCGCCAGCTCGCCTCTAGCGGGAGAGGCAGATACGCAGTATTTT.

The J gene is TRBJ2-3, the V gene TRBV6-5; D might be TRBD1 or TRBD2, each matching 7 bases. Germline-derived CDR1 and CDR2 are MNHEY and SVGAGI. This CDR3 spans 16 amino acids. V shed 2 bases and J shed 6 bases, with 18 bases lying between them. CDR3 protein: CASSYQGGPVLDTQYF. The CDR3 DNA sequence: TGTGCCAGCAGTTACCAGGGGGGGCCGGTATTGGATACGCAGTATTTT.

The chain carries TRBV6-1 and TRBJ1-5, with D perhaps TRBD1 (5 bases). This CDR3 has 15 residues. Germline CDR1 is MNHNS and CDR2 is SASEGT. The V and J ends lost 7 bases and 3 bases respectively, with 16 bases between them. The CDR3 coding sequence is TGTGCCAGCATTCCCGGGGGAGGGTTCAATCAGCCCCAGCATTTT. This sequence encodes CASIPGGGFNQPQHF.

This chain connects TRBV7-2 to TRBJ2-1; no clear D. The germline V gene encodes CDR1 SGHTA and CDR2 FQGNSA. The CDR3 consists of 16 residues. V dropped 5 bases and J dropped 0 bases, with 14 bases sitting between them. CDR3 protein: CASSAKGTSSYNEQFF. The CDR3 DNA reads TGTGCCAGCAGCGCGAAGGGTACGAGCTCCTACAATGAGCAGTTCTTC.

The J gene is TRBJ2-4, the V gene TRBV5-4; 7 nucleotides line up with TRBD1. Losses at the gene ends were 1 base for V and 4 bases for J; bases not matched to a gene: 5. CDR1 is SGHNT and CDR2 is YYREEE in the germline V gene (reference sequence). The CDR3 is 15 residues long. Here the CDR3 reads CASSLTQTGKNIQYF. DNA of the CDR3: TGTGCCAGCAGCTTGACGCAGACAGGGAAAAACATTCAGTACTTC.

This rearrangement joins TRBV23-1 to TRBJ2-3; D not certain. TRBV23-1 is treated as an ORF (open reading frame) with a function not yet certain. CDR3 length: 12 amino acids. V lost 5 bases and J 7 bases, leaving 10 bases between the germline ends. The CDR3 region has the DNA TGCGCCAGCAGTTTCAAGGGTCATACGCAGTATTTT. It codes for CASSFKGHTQYF.

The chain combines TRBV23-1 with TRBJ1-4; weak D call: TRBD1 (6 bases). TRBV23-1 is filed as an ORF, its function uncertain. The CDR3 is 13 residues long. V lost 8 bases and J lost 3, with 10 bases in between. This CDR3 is CASFRGANEKLFF. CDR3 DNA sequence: TGCGCCAGCTTCAGGGGAGCTAATGAAAAACTGTTTTTT.